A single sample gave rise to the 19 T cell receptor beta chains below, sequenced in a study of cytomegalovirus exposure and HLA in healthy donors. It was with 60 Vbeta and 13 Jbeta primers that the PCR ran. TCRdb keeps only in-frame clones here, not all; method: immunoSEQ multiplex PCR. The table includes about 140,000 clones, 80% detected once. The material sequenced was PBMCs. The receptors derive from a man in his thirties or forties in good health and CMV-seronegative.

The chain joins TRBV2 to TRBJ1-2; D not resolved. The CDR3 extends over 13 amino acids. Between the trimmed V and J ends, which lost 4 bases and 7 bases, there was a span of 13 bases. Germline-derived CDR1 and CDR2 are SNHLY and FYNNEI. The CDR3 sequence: CASSGAWRGGYTF. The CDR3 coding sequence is TGTGCCAGCAGTGGGGCTTGGCGGGGTGGCTACACCTTC.

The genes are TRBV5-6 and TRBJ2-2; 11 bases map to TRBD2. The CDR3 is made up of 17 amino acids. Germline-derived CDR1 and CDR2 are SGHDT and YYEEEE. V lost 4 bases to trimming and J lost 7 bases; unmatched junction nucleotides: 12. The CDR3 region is CASSEHPPLAGGGELFF. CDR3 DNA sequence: TGTGCCAGCAGCGAACACCCACCCCTAGCGGGAGGCGGGGAGCTGTTTTTT.

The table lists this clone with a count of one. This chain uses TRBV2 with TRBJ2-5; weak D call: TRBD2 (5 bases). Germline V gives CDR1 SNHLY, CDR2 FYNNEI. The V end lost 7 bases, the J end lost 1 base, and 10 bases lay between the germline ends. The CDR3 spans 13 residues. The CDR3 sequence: CASNPLAQETQYF. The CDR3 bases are TGTGCCAGCAACCCGCTAGCCCAAGAGACCCAGTACTTC.

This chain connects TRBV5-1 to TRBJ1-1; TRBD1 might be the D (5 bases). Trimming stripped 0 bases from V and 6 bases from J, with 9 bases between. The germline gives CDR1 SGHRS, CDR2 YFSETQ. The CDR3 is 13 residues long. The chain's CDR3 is CASSLDRGSEAFF. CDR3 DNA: TGCGCCAGCAGCTTGGATCGGGGGTCTGAAGCTTTCTTT.

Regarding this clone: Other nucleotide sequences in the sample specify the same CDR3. CDR3 sequence: CASGMAGGSDEAFF. The CDR3 DNA follows: TGCGCCAGCGGCATGGCAGGGGGCAGTGATGAAGCTTTCTTT. This chain uses TRBV5-1 with TRBJ1-1; 8 bases line up with TRBD1. Trimming took 7 bases from V and 7 from J; bases not matched to a gene: 12. The CDR3 totals 14 residues. Per the germline V gene, CDR1 is SGHRS and CDR2 is YFSETQ. Together with reference TRBV5-1 and TRBJ1-1, the CDR3 gives the full variable domain: KAGVTQTPRYLIKTRGQQVTLSCSPISGHRSVSWYQQTPGQGLQFLFEYFSETQRNKGNFPGRFSGRQFSNSRSEMNVSTLELGDSALYLCASGMAGGSDEAFFGQGTRLTVV.

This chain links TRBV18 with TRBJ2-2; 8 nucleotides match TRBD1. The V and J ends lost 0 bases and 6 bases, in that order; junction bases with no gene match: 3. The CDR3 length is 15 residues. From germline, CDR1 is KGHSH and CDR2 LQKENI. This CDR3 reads CASSPPDRVPGELFF. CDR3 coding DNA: TGTGCCAGCTCACCACCGGACAGGGTCCCCGGGGAGCTGTTTTTT.

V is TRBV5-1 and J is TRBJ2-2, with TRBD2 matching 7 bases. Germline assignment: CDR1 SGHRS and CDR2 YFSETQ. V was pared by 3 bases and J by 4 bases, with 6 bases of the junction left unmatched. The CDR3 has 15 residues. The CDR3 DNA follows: TGCGCCAGCAGCTGGGAGGGCACCTTCACCGGGGAGCTGTTTTTT. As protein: CASSWEGTFTGELFF. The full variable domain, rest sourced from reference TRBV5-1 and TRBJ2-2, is KAGVTQTPRYLIKTRGQQVTLSCSPISGHRSVSWYQQTPGQGLQFLFEYFSETQRNKGNFPGRFSGRQFSNSRSEMNVSTLELGDSALYLCASSWEGTFTGELFFGEGSRLTVL.

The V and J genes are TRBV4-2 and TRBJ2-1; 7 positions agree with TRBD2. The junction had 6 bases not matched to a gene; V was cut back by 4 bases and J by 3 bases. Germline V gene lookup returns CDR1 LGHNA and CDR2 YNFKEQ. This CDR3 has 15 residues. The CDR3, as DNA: TGTGCCAGCAGCCTCATGAGCGGGGTCTACAATGAGCAGTTCTTC. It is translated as CASSLMSGVYNEQFF.

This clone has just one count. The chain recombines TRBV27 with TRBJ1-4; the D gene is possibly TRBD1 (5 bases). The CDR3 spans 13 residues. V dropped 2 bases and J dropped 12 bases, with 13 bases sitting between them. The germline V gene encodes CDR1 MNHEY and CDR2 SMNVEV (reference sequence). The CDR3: CASSLVQGSQLFF. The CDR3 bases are TGTGCCAGCAGTTTAGTCCAGGGCTCACAACTGTTTTTT. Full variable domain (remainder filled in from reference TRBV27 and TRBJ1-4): EAQVTQNPRYLITVTGKKLTVTCSQNMNHEYMSWYRQDPGLGLRQIYYSMNVEVTDKGDVPEGYKVSRKEKRNFPLILESPSPNQTSLYFCASSLVQGSQLFFGSGTQLSVL.

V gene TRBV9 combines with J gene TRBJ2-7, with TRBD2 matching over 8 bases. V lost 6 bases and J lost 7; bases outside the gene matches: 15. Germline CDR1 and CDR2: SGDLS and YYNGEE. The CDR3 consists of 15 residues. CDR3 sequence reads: CASTPGGGKGGEQYF. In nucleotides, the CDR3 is TGTGCCAGCACGCCGGGAGGGGGTAAGGGAGGGGAGCAGTACTTC. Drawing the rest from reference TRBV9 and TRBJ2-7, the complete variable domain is DSGVTQTPKHLITATGQRVTLRCSPRSGDLSVYWYQQSLDQGLQFLIQYYNGEERAKGNILERFSAQQFPDLHSELNLSSLELGDSALYFCASTPGGGKGGEQYFGPGTRLTVT.

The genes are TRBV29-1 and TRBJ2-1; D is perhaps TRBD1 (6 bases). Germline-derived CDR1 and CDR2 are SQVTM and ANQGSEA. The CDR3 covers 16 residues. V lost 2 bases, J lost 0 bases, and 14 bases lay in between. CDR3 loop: CSVEQGHLTSYNEQFF. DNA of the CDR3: TGCAGCGTTGAACAGGGACACCTAACCTCCTACAATGAGCAGTTCTTC.

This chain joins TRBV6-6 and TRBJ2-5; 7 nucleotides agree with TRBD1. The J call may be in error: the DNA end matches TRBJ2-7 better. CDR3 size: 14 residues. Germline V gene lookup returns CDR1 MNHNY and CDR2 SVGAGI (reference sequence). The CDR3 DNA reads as TGTGCCAGCAGGGGGCGACAGGGAGTCCTCGAGCAGTACTTC. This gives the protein CASRGRQGVLEQYF.

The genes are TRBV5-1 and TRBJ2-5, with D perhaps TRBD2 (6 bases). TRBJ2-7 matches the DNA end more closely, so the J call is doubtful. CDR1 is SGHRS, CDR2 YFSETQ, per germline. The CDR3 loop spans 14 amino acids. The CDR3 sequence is CASSPRGDSYEQYF. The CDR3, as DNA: TGCGCCAGCAGCCCCCGCGGGGATTCCTACGAGCAGTACTTC.

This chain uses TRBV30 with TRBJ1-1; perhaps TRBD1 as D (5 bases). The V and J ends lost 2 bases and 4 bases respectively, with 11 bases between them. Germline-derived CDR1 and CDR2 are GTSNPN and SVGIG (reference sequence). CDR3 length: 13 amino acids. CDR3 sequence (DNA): TGTGCCTGGAGTCCCCAGGGTGGCACTGAAGCTTTCTTT. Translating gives CAWSPQGGTEAFF.

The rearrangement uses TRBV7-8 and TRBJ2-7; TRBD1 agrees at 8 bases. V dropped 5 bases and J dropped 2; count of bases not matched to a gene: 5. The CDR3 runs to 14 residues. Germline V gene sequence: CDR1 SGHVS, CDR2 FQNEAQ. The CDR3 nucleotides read TGTGCCAGCAGCCCGGACAGGGCGGCCTACGAGCAGTACTTC. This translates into CASSPDRAAYEQYF.

DNA for the CDR3: TGTGCCACCAGCAGAGCCGTTAGTGGGCTCTACGAGCAGTACTTC. This translates into CATSRAVSGLYEQYF. This chain uses TRBV15 with TRBJ2-7; D gene unclear. Germline loops: CDR1 LNHNV, CDR2 YYDKDF (reference sequence). The CDR3 has 15 amino acids. Trimming pared 1 base from V and 3 bases from J, leaving 13 bases between.

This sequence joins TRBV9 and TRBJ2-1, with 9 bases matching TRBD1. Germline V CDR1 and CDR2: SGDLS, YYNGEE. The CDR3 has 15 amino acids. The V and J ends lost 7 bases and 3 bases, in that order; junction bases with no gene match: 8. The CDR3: CASSSRDRVYNEQFF. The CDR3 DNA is TGTGCCAGCTCGTCCCGGGACAGGGTCTACAATGAGCAGTTCTTC. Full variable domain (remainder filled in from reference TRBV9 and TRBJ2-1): DSGVTQTPKHLITATGQRVTLRCSPRSGDLSVYWYQQSLDQGLQFLIQYYNGEERAKGNILERFSAQQFPDLHSELNLSSLELGDSALYFCASSSRDRVYNEQFFGPGTRLTVL.

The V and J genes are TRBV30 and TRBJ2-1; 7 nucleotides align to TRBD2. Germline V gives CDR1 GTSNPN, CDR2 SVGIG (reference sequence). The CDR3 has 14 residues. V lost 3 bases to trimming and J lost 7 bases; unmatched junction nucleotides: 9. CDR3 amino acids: CAWSPGAGENEQFF. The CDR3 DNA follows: TGTGCCTGGAGCCCCGGGGCGGGAGAAAATGAGCAGTTCTTC.

The CDR3 region is CSVGTFLQVQEQYF. Here the CDR3 DNA reads TGCAGCGTTGGAACCTTTTTACAGGTCCAGGAGCAGTACTTC. The chain has TRBV29-1 and TRBJ2-5; D may be TRBD1 (5 bases). V lost 4 bases to trimming and J lost 11 bases, with 23 bases between them. Germline CDR1 SQVTM, CDR2 ANQGSEA. The CDR3 has 14 residues.